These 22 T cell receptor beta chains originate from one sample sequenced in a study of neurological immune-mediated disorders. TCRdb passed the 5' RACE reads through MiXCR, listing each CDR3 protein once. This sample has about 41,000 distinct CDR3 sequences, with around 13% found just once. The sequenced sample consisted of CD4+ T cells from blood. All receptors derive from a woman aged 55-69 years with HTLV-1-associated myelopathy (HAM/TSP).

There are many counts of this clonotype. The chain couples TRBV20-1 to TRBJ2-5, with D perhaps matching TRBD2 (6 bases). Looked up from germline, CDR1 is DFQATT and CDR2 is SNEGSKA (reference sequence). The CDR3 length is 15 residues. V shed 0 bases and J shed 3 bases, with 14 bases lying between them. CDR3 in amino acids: CSARESRRGEETQYF. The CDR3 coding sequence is TGCAGTGCTAGAGAGTCTAGGAGGGGAGAAGAGACCCAGTACTTC.

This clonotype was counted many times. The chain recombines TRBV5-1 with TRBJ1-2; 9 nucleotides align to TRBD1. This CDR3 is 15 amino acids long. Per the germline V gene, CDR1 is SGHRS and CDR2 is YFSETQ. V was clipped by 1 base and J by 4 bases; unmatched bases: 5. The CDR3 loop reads CASSLTGGAPYGYTF. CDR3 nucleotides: TGCGCCAGCAGCTTGACAGGGGGCGCCCCCTATGGCTACACCTTC.

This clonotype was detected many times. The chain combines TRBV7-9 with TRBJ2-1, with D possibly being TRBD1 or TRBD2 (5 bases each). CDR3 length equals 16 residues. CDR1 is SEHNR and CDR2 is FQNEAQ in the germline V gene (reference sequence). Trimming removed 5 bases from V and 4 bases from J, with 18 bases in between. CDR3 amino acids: CASSRNPGAGYNEQFF. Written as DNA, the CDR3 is TGTGCCAGCAGCAGAAATCCCGGGGCCGGGTACAATGAGCAGTTCTTC.

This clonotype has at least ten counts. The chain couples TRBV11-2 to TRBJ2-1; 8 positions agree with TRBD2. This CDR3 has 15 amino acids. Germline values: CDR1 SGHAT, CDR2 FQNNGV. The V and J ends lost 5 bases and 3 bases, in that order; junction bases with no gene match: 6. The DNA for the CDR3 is TGTGCCAGCAGCCCCTTTAGCGGGGACTACAATGAGCAGTTCTTC. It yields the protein CASSPFSGDYNEQFF.

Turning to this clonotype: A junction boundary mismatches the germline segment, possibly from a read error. The CDR3 DNA reads TGTACCACCAGCTTCCTCAGGGTAGGATATGGCTACACCTTC. This gives the protein CTTSFLRVGYGYTF. The gene calls are TRBV15 and TRBJ1-2, with D perhaps TRBD1 (5 bases). The CDR3 is made up of 14 amino acids. The germline CDR1 and CDR2 sequences are LNHNV and YYDKDF (reference sequence). Full variable domain (remainder filled in from reference TRBV15 and TRBJ1-2): DAMVIQNPRYQVTQFGKPVTLSCSQTLNHNVMYWYQQKSSQAPKLLFHYYDKDFNNEADTPDNFQSRRPNTSFCFLDIRSPGLGDTAMYLCTTSFLRVGYGYTFGSGTRLTVV.

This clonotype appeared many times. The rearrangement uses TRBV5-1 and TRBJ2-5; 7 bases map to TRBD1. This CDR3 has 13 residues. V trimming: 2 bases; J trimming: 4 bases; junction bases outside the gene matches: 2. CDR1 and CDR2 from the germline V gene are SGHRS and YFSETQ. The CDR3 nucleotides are TGCGCCAGCAGCTTCGCAGGGGGAGAGACCCAGTACTTC. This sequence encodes CASSFAGGETQYF.

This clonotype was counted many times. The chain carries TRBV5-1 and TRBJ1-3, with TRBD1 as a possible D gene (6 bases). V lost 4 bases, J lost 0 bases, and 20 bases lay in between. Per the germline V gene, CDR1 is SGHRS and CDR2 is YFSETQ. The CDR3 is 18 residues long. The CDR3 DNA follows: TGCGCCAGCAGCCCTCTGGGGGGGCCCTACAGCTCTGGAAACACCATATATTTT. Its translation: CASSPLGGPYSSGNTIYF. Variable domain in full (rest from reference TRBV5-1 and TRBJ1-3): KAGVTQTPRYLIKTRGQQVTLSCSPISGHRSVSWYQQTPGQGLQFLFEYFSETQRNKGNFPGRFSGRQFSNSRSEMNVSTLELGDSALYLCASSPLGGPYSSGNTIYFGEGSWLTVV.

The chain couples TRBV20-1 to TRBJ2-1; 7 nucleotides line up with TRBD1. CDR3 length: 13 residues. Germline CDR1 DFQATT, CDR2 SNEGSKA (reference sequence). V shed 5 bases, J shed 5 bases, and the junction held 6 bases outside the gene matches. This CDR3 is CSARDRSHNEQFF. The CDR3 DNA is TGCAGTGCTCGGGACAGATCCCACAATGAGCAGTTCTTC.

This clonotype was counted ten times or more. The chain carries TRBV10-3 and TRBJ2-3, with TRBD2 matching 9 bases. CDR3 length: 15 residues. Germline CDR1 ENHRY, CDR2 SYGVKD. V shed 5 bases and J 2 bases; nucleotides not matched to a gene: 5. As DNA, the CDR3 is TGTGCCATCAGTCCGGGACTAGCAAACACAGATACGCAGTATTTT. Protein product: CAISPGLANTDTQYF.

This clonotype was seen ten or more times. CDR3 in DNA: TGCGCCAGCAGCTTGGAAGGGGGAGAGACCCAGTACTTC. It codes for CASSLEGGETQYF. This rearrangement joins TRBV5-1 to TRBJ2-5; D may be TRBD1 (6 bases). Germline loops: CDR1 SGHRS, CDR2 YFSETQ. V was shortened by 0 bases and J by 4 bases, with 7 bases between the two germline ends. This CDR3 is 13 amino acids long.

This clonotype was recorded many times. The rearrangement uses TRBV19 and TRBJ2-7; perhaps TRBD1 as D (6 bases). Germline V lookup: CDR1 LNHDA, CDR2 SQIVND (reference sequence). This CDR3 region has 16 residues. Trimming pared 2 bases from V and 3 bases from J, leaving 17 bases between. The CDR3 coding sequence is TGTGCCAGTAGTATAAGAGTGGGTACAGGGATCTACGAGCAGTACTTC. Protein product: CASSIRVGTGIYEQYF.

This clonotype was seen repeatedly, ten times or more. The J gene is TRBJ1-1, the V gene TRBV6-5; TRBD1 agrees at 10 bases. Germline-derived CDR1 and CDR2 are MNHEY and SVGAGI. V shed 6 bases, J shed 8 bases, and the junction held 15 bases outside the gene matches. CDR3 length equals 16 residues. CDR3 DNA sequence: TGTGCCAGCAGCCGACGGAGGGGACAGGGGTTCTCCGAAGCTTTCTTT. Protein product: CASSRRRGQGFSEAFF.

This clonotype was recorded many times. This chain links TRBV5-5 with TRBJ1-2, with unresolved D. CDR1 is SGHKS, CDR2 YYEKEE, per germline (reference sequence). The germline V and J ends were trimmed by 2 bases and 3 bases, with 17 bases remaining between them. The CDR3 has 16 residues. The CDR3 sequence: CASSFSVQTLYYGYTF. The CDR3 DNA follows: TGTGCCAGCAGCTTCTCCGTGCAGACGTTATACTATGGCTACACCTTC.

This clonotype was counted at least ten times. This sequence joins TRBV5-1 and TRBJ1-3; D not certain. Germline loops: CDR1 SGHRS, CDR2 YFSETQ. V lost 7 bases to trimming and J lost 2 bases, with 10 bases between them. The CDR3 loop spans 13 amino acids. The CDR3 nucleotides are TGCGCCAGCTCGTCTCCCACTGGAAACACCATATATTTT. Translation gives CASSSPTGNTIYF.

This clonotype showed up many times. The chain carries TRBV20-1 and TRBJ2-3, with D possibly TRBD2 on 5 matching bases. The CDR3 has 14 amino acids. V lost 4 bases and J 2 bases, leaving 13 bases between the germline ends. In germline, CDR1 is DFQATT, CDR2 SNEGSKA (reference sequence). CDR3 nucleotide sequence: TGCAGTGCTACTGGACTGGACCTCACAGATACGCAGTATTTT. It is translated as CSATGLDLTDTQYF.

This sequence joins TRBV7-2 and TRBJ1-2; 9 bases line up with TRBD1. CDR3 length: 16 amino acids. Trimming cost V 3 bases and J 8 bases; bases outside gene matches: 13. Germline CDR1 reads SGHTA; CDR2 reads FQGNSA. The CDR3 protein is CASSLETGGRQWGYTF. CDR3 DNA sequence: TGTGCCAGCAGCTTGGAGACAGGGGGACGACAATGGGGCTACACCTTC. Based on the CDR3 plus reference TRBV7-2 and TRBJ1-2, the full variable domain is GAGVSQSPSNKVTEKGKDVELRCDPISGHTALYWYRQSLGQGLEFLIYFQGNSAPDKSGLPSDRFSAERTGGSVSTLTIQRTQQEDSAVYLCASSLETGGRQWGYTFGSGTRLTVV.

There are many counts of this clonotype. The CDR3: CASSQEFGASTDTQYF. CDR3 in DNA: TGCGCCAGCAGCCAAGAGTTCGGGGCTAGCACAGATACGCAGTATTTT. The J gene is TRBJ2-3, the V gene TRBV4-1, with D perhaps matching TRBD1 or TRBD2 (5 bases each). Germline CDR1 MGHRA, CDR2 YSYEKL. The CDR3 sequence is 16 residues long. V was pared by 0 bases and J by 0 bases, with 10 bases between.

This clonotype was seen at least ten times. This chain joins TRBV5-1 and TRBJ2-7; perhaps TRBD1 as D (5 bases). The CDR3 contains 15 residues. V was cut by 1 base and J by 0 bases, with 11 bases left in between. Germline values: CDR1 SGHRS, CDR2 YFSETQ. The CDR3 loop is CASSLRSGISYEQYF. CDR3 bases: TGCGCCAGCAGCTTGCGGTCAGGGATCTCCTACGAGCAGTACTTC.

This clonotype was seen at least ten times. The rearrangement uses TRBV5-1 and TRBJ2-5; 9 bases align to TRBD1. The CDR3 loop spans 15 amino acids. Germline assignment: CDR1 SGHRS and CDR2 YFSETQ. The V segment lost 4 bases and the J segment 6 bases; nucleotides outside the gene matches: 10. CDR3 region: CASSPTDRGIQTQYF. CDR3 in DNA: TGCGCCAGCAGCCCCACTGACAGGGGGATACAGACCCAGTACTTC.

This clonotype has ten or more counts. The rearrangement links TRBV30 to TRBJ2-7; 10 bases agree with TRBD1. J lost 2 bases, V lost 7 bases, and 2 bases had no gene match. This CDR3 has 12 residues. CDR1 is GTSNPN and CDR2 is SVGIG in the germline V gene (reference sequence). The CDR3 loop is CASGQGAYEQYF. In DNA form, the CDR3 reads TGTGCCTCCGGACAGGGGGCCTACGAGCAGTACTTC.

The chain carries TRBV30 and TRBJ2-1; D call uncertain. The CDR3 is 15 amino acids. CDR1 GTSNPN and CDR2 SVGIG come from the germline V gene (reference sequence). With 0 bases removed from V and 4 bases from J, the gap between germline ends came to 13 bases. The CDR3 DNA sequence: TGTGCCTGGAGTGTCTTCGACTTACTATACAATGAGCAGTTCTTC. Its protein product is CAWSVFDLLYNEQFF.

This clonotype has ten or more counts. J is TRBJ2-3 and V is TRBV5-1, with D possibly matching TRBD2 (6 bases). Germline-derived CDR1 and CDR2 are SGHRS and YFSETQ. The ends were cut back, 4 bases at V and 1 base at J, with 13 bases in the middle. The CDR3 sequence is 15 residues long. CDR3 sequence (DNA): TGCGCCAGCAGCACCTCAACGGGGGGCACAGATACGCAGTATTTT. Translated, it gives CASSTSTGGTDTQYF.